Each of the 23 T cell receptor beta chains below was sequenced from the same sample in a study of blood T cell repertoires in COVID-19. Assay: immunoSEQ multiplex PCR; the TCRdb copy retains only in-frame clones and omits some. Among 300,000 or so clones, around 85% were seen once, and the ten largest hold around 4.2%. The sequenced material came from peripheral blood. The receptor source for this set is a woman between 50 and 59 years old with active or convalescent COVID-19.

This chain joins TRBV6-5 and TRBJ1-5, with 8 bases aligning to TRBD1. CDR1 is MNHEY, CDR2 SVGAGI, per germline. This CDR3 spans 14 amino acids. J gave up 8 bases and V 4 bases, and 7 bases lay outside the gene matches. This CDR3 is CASSSLQGGEPQHF. The CDR3 coding sequence is TGTGCCAGCAGTTCTTTACAGGGGGGAGAGCCCCAGCATTTT.

CDR3 in amino acids: CASSFQGHGYTF. CDR3 DNA: TGTGCCAGCAGTTTCCAGGGGCATGGCTACACCTTC. This chain uses TRBV12-3 or TRBV12-4 with TRBJ1-2, with TRBD1 as a possible D gene (6 bases). The CDR3 has 12 residues. Deletions cut 3 bases from V and 6 bases from J, with 8 bases between.

The genes are TRBV9 and TRBJ2-1, with 8 bases that match TRBD2. The V segment lost 3 bases and the J segment 0 bases; nucleotides outside the gene matches: 5. CDR1 is SGDLS and CDR2 is YYNGEE in the germline V gene. The CDR3 extends over 16 amino acids. The CDR3 sequence: CASSAEGTSSYNEQFF. DNA for the CDR3: TGTGCCAGCAGCGCCGAAGGGACTAGCTCCTACAATGAGCAGTTCTTC.

This chain uses TRBV2 with TRBJ2-5, with 8 positions matching TRBD1. From germline, CDR1 is SNHLY and CDR2 FYNNEI. The J segment lost 2 bases and the V segment lost 4 bases, leaving 6 bases of the junction unmatched. The CDR3 is 15 residues long. CDR3 sequence reads: CASSAGTGEQETQYF. The CDR3 DNA is TGTGCCAGCAGTGCTGGGACAGGAGAACAAGAGACCCAGTACTTC.

The CDR3 reads CASSRCSGTGCIHTQYF. The DNA of the CDR3 is TGCGCCAGCAGCCGCTGCTCCGGGACAGGTTGCATCCATACGCAGTATTTT. V is TRBV10-1 and J is TRBJ2-3, with 8 bases lining up with TRBD1. CDR3 length: 17 amino acids. J gave up 7 bases and V 6 bases, and 18 bases lay outside the gene matches. CDR1 and CDR2 from the germline V gene are WNHNN and SYGVQD (reference sequence).

This chain uses TRBV19 with TRBJ1-4; no clear D. Per the germline V gene, CDR1 is LNHDA and CDR2 is SQIVND (reference sequence). Trimming removed 10 bases at V and 0 bases at J, with 6 bases between. The CDR3 length is 12 residues. The CDR3: CATRSTNEKLFF. For the CDR3, the DNA is TGTGCCACCAGGTCAACTAATGAAAAACTGTTTTTT.

The CDR3 DNA reads TGTGCCAGCTCACCAAGGACAGTATCAGATACGCAGTATTTT. Its translation: CASSPRTVSDTQYF. V is TRBV18 and J is TRBJ2-3, with D tentatively TRBD1 (6 bases). Trimming took off 2 bases at V and 4 bases at J, with 10 bases between the two ends. There are 14 residues in the CDR3. Germline V gene lookup returns CDR1 KGHSH and CDR2 LQKENI.

V and J are TRBV6-4 and TRBJ1-2, with a possible D match to TRBD1 (5 bases). In germline, CDR1 is MRHNA, CDR2 SNTAGT. The CDR3 length is 13 residues. The ends were cut back, 5 bases at V and 7 bases at J, with 14 bases in the middle. The CDR3 nucleotides are TGTGCCAGCAGTCCGCAGCAGGGATCTGGCTACACCTTC. Protein product: CASSPQQGSGYTF.

The chain uses TRBV27 and TRBJ1-2; D is undetermined. The CDR3 spans 13 residues. CDR1 MNHEY and CDR2 SMNVEV come from the germline V gene (reference sequence). The V gene lost 5 bases and the J gene lost 6 bases, with 13 bases spanning the gap. The CDR3 region has the DNA TGTGCCAGCAGTCCCCGGTATATAGATGGCTACACCTTC. Translating it yields CASSPRYIDGYTF.

This CDR3 is CASSRDSGRVDTIYF. The CDR3, as DNA: TGTGCCAGCAGCCGGGACAGCGGGAGGGTGGACACCATATATTTT. The V and J genes are TRBV4-2 and TRBJ1-3, with TRBD1 matching 7 bases. Germline V gene sequence: CDR1 LGHNA, CDR2 YNFKEQ. Trimming removed 4 bases from V and 8 bases from J; junction bases left unmatched: 11. This CDR3 comprises 15 residues.

The J gene is TRBJ2-1, the V gene TRBV27; D possibly corresponds to TRBD1 (5 bases). CDR3 length equals 15 residues. V lost 4 bases and J 4 bases, leaving 14 bases between the germline ends. CDR1 is MNHEY, CDR2 SMNVEV, per germline (reference sequence). DNA for the CDR3: TGTGCCAGCAGTTGGGCAGGGCGATCTTACAATGAGCAGTTCTTC. Its protein is CASSWAGRSYNEQFF.

The chain carries TRBV5-4 and TRBJ2-6, with D maybe TRBD2 (5 bases). V dropped 4 bases and J dropped 2 bases, with 10 bases sitting between them. Germline CDR1 reads SGHNT; CDR2 reads YYREEE (reference sequence). This CDR3 contains 15 residues. The CDR3 is CASSPPRAGANVLTF. CDR3 DNA sequence: TGTGCCAGCAGCCCTCCGAGGGCTGGGGCCAACGTCCTGACTTTC. Full variable domain (rest looked up from reference TRBV5-4 and TRBJ2-6): ETGVTQSPTHLIKTRGQQVTLRCSSQSGHNTVSWYQQALGQGPQFIFQYYREEENGRGNFPPRFSGLQFPNYSSELNVNALELDDSALYLCASSPPRAGANVLTFGAGSRLTVL.

This clone was seen more than once but under ten times. J is TRBJ2-5 and V is TRBV6-6, with D unclear. Looked up from germline, CDR1 is MNHNY and CDR2 is SVGAGI (reference sequence). This CDR3 is built from 14 residues. V lost 7 bases and J lost 0, with 12 bases in between. In nucleotides, the CDR3 is TGTGCCAGCATCTACCAGCGACACCAAGAGACCCAGTACTTC. Amino acid sequence: CASIYQRHQETQYF.

V usage is TRBV5-6 and J usage is TRBJ1-2; 8 positions match TRBD1. The V gene's germline CDR1 is SGHDT and CDR2 YYEEEE. The CDR3 is made up of 15 amino acids. V gave up 2 bases and J gave up 4 bases; unmatched junction bases: 7. CDR3 DNA: TGTGCCAGCAGCTTACCAGGGGGCGCTGGCTATGGCTACACCTTC. Translation gives CASSLPGGAGYGYTF.

This sequence joins TRBV27 and TRBJ1-2; unclear D gene. Germline CDR1 is MNHEY and CDR2 is SMNVEV (reference sequence). This CDR3 is 12 amino acids long. The CDR3 is CASKMPGGGYTF. Written as DNA, the CDR3 is TGTGCGAGTAAAATGCCGGGAGGTGGCTACACCTTC.

A single count supports this clone. V is TRBV7-9 and J is TRBJ1-1; D may be TRBD1 (5 bases). V gave up 0 bases and J gave up 2 bases, with 10 bases separating them. The length of the CDR3 is 15 residues. The germline gives CDR1 SEHNR, CDR2 FQNEAQ (reference sequence). Written as DNA, the CDR3 is TGTGCCAGCAGCTTAGCGCAAGGGGATAACACTGAAGCTTTCTTT. Encoded protein: CASSLAQGDNTEAFF. Drawing the rest from reference TRBV7-9 and TRBJ1-1, the complete variable domain is DTGVSQNPRHKITKRGQNVTFRCDPISEHNRLYWYRQTLGQGPEFLTYFQNEAQLEKSRLLSDRFSAERPKGSFSTLEIQRTEQGDSAMYLCASSLAQGDNTEAFFGQGTRLTVV.

As regards this clone: Other DNA sequences in this specimen translate into the identical CDR3. The chain recombines TRBV9 with TRBJ2-3, with D hard to call. The CDR3 loop spans 13 amino acids. Germline values: CDR1 SGDLS, CDR2 YYNGEE. With 1 base removed from V and 0 bases from J, the gap between germline ends came to 3 bases. In DNA, the CDR3 is TGTGCCAGCAGCGTAACTAGCACAGATACGCAGTATTTT. Translation: CASSVTSTDTQYF.

This rearrangement joins TRBV28 to TRBJ1-2; 8 bases line up with TRBD1. The CDR3 consists of 13 residues. Germline V gene sequence: CDR1 MDHEN, CDR2 SYDVKM. Unmatched junction bases numbered 5, after V lost 5 bases and J lost 6 bases. The CDR3 loop is CASSPGQGNGYTF. CDR3 DNA sequence: TGTGCCAGCAGTCCCGGACAGGGCAATGGCTACACCTTC.

The chain combines TRBV9 with TRBJ2-2; 10 bases are a match to TRBD2. The CDR3 has 16 residues. Germline-derived CDR1 and CDR2 are SGDLS and YYNGEE. Unmatched junction bases numbered 6, after V lost 3 bases and J lost 4 bases. The chain's CDR3 is CASSAPSGRVTGELFF. The CDR3 DNA sequence: TGTGCCAGCAGCGCCCCCAGCGGGAGGGTCACCGGGGAGCTGTTTTTT. Looking up the rest from reference TRBV9 and TRBJ2-2 gives the full variable domain: DSGVTQTPKHLITATGQRVTLRCSPRSGDLSVYWYQQSLDQGLQFLIQYYNGEERAKGNILERFSAQQFPDLHSELNLSSLELGDSALYFCASSAPSGRVTGELFFGEGSRLTVL.

The chain is built from TRBV19 and TRBJ1-2; possible D gene TRBD1, 5 bases. CDR1 and CDR2 from the germline V gene are LNHDA and SQIVND (reference sequence). Trimming took off 6 bases at V and 3 bases at J, with 17 bases between the two ends. The CDR3 consists of 15 residues. The CDR3 DNA reads TGTGCCAGTAGGCGGACGGGGGGTAATGACTATGGCTACACCTTC. It is translated as CASRRTGGNDYGYTF.

A few counts support this clone. The V gene is TRBV6-5, the J gene TRBJ2-2; D remains ambiguous. This CDR3 contains 12 residues. Germline CDR1 reads MNHEY; CDR2 reads SVGAGI. Trimming removed 8 bases from V and 5 bases from J, with 9 bases in between. CDR3 DNA: TGTGCCAGCGGTCGAGTAACCGGGGAGCTGTTTTTT. It translates to CASGRVTGELFF.

This clone was picked up one time. This chain links TRBV5-1 with TRBJ2-1; TRBD1 agrees at 9 bases. Germline lookup yields CDR1 SGHRS and CDR2 YFSETQ. The V segment lost 4 bases and the J segment 9 bases; nucleotides outside the gene matches: 11. CDR3 length: 15 residues. The CDR3 DNA reads as TGCGCCAGCAGCCCCTTGGGCACAGGGGGCAGTGAGCAGTTCTTC. Translation gives CASSPLGTGGSEQFF.

The chain links TRBV6-5 to TRBJ1-1, with D unresolved. Germline CDR1 reads MNHEY; CDR2 reads SVGAGI. Trimming cost V 2 bases and J 8 bases, with 12 bases left between them. The CDR3 has 13 residues. The chain's CDR3 is CASSYGRGMEAFF. The DNA for the CDR3 is TGTGCCAGCAGTTACGGGAGAGGGATGGAAGCTTTCTTT.